These T cell receptor beta chains were read from a single sample in a study of blood T cell repertoires in COVID-19. Repertoires were generated with immunoSEQ multiplex PCR, while TCRdb's copy carries only in-frame clones and drops some. The sample shows about 220,000 clones, around 84% of them seen only once. The sample taken for sequencing was peripheral blood. The receptors originated from a man in his fifties who had recovered from COVID-19. The CDR3 runs from the conserved cysteine through the conserved F or W. A D gene is named only where the DNA matches it firmly. Only part of the rows carry a size: once, few, many, or a class if the clone is expanded.

V gene	J gene	clone size	D gene	CDR3 DNA	CDR3 protein
TRBV27	TRBJ2-7	NA	NA	TGTGCCAGCAGCGCTAGTACCCTGCCCTACGAGCAGTACTTC	CASSASTLPYEQYF
TRBV9	TRBJ2-1	NA	TRBD2	TGTGCCAGCAGCGTTGCCGGACTAGTCGGCAATGAGCAGTTCTTC	CASSVAGLVGNEQFF
TRBV5-1	TRBJ1-2	NA	NA	TGCGCCAGCAGCTCACAGGACCGAACTGGCTACACCTTC	CASSSQDRTGYTF
TRBV6-5	TRBJ1-2	NA	NA	TGTGCCAGCAGTTATGTAGCGGGGCACGGAAATGGCTACACCTTC	CASSYVAGHGNGYTF
TRBV27	TRBJ1-6	NA	TRBD1	TGTGCCAGCAGTACATTCGGGACAGTTAATTCACCCCTCCACTTT	CASSTFGTVNSPLHF
TRBV5-1	TRBJ2-7	NA	NA	TGCGCCAGCAGCTCGAGCGGCTCCTACGAGCAGTACTTC	CASSSSGSYEQYF
TRBV10-2	TRBJ2-3	NA	TRBD2	TGCGCCAGCGGGGCGGGAGGAAGCACAGATACGCAGTATTTT	CASGAGGSTDTQYF
TRBV6-5	TRBJ2-7	NA	TRBD1	TGTGCCAGCAGATCACCCCCAGGGGGCGGCGAGCAGTACTTC	CASRSPPGGGEQYF
TRBV30	TRBJ2-1	NA	TRBD1	TGTGCCTGGAACCGGGACAGGGGAGACAATGAGCAGTTCTTC	CAWNRDRGDNEQFF
TRBV27	TRBJ1-6	NA	NA	TGTGCCAGCGGGAACAGGGAGTCGTCACCCCTCCACTTT	CASGNRESSPLHF
TRBV27	TRBJ2-7	few	TRBD2	TGTGCCAGCAGTTTTCAACCGGGACTAGCGGGAGGCCCCTACGAGCAGTACTTC	CASSFQPGLAGGPYEQYF
TRBV28	TRBJ1-5	many	NA	TGTGCCAGCAGGGAGGGGCAGTTTTATCAGCCCCAGCATTTT	CASREGQFYQPQHF
TRBV7-9	TRBJ1-2	once	NA	TGTGCCAGCAGCTTAGGGACACGTGGCTACACCTTC	CASSLGTRGYTF
TRBV18	TRBJ1-1	NA	NA	TGTGCCAGCTCACCGGACACCTTGAACACTGAAGCTTTCTTT	CASSPDTLNTEAFF
TRBV28	TRBJ1-6	NA	NA	TGTGCCAGCAGTTTCGGGGGGCCTTTCAATAATTCACCCCTCCACTTT	CASSFGGPFNNSPLHF
TRBV11-2	TRBJ1-2	NA	TRBD1	TGTGCCAGCAGCTCACAGGGGGTTTATGGCTACACCTTC	CASSSQGVYGYTF
TRBV27	TRBJ2-1	few	NA	TGTGCCAGCAGTACCCAACAAATGGAGCAGTTCTTC	CASSTQQMEQFF
TRBV2	TRBJ2-7	NA	TRBD1	TGTGCCAGCGACAGGGGGTCCTACGAGCAGTACTTC	CASDRGSYEQYF
TRBV28	TRBJ2-1	NA	TRBD2	TGTGCCAGCAGTTCGACACTAGCGGGGTCCTACAATGAGCAGTTCTTC	CASSSTLAGSYNEQFF
TRBV30	TRBJ1-5	once	NA	TGTGCCTGGAGTGTAGCGCTAAGGGGCGCTCAGCCCCAGCATTTT	CAWSVALRGAQPQHF
TRBV10-1	TRBJ2-2	NA	NA	TGCGCCAGCAGTGTATGGGACAAAAAAGGGGAGCTGTTTTTT	CASSVWDKKGELFF
TRBV5-1	TRBJ2-5	NA	NA	TGCGCCAGCAGCTTGGGCTGGAGGACCGTGGGGGAGACCCAGTACTTC	CASSLGWRTVGETQYF
TRBV6-1	TRBJ1-1	NA	NA	TGTGCCAGCAGTGAATATGGACAGTCCCATAGGAACACTGAAGCTTTCTTT	CASSEYGQSHRNTEAFF
TRBV10-3	TRBJ2-7	NA	NA	TGTGCCATCAGTGAGTCAGGCAGGGGAGAGCAGTACTTC	CAISESGRGEQYF
TRBV9	TRBJ2-3	NA	NA	TGTGCCAGCAGCGTAGCTGGGGGACAACACACAGATACGCAGTATTTT	CASSVAGGQHTDTQYF
TRBV19	TRBJ2-7	NA	TRBD1	TGTGCCACCTTTCCTGGACAGGGACAGCAGTACTTC	CATFPGQGQQYF
TRBV2	TRBJ2-5	NA	TRBD1	TGTGCCAGCAGGACCGGGACAGGGGGCGCGGTCCAAGAGACCCAGTACTTC	CASRTGTGGAVQETQYF
TRBV5-8	TRBJ1-2	few	NA	TGTGCCAGCAGCATCAGAGCAGGGGCACGGTGGAGCTACACCTTC	CASSIRAGARWSYTF
TRBV2	TRBJ1-3	NA	NA	TGTGCCAGCAGCCTGACGGAGTCCTCTGGAAACACCATATATTTT	CASSLTESSGNTIYF
TRBV28	TRBJ2-5	NA	NA	TGTGCCAGCAGCTTGGCCCTCCTTGGGACCCAGTACTTC	CASSLALLGTQYF
TRBV3-1/TRBV3-2	TRBJ2-3	NA	TRBD1	TGTGCCAGCAGAAACTCCGGGACAGGCACAGATACGCAGTATTTT	CASRNSGTGTDTQYF